This T cell receptor beta chain was sequenced in a study of T cells in Graves' hyperthyroidism and ophthalmopathy. Study details: Peripheral blood collection took place at initial diagnosis, before any treatment.

This clonotype was seen a handful of times. CDR1 SGHTA and CDR2 FQGNSA come from the germline V gene. Trimming cost V 5 bases and J 2 bases; bases outside gene matches: 3. The CDR3 runs to 15 residues. Amplified regions were TCR beta CDR3 sequences from RNA transcripts. The HTBI primer set drove a first-round RT-PCR of the TCR CDR3. A single record per CDR3 protein comes from TCRdb applying MiXCR to the multiplex PCR reads. Of under 450,000 distinct CDR3 sequences listed, approximately 15% are singletons. This chain joins TRBV7-2 and TRBJ2-2; 9 bases fit TRBD1. The sample consisted of blood. This receptor was taken from a woman aged 18-30 years with Graves' hyperthyroidism. CDR3 protein: CASSRGQGNTGELFF. For the CDR3, the DNA is TGTGCCAGCAGCCGGGGACAGGGCAACACCGGGGAGCTGTTTTTT.